Following are 4 T cell receptor beta chains from one sample sequenced in a study of identical twins. Using its own MiXCR run on the 5' RACE reads, TCRdb lists one record per CDR3 protein. The sample yields approximately 630,000 distinct CDR3 sequences, around 7.4% seen once. The same specimen was also included in a second study, on yellow fever vaccine responses in identical twins.

The sample comprised PBMCs. Receptor source: a woman aged 18-35 years in good health.

The chain joins TRBV7-9 to TRBJ2-1; D may be TRBD2 (5 bases). Germline lookup yields CDR1 SEHNR and CDR2 FQNEAQ (reference sequence). The CDR3 totals 13 residues. V was shortened by 1 base and J by 8 bases, with 9 bases between the two germline ends. This chain's CDR3 is CASSLGEGYEQFF. The CDR3 nucleotides read TGTGCCAGCAGCTTAGGCGAGGGATATGAGCAGTTCTTC.

This clonotype has only a few counts. V is TRBV3-1 and J is TRBJ2-5, with 11 nucleotides matching TRBD2. The CDR3 consists of 16 residues. The germline V gene has CDR1 LGHDT and CDR2 YNNKEL (reference sequence). V dropped 3 bases and J dropped 2; count of bases not matched to a gene: 5. CDR3 loop: CASSQGLAAMQETQYF. CDR3 coding DNA: TGTGCCAGCAGCCAGGGACTAGCGGCGATGCAAGAGACCCAGTACTTC.

The genes are TRBV27 and TRBJ2-5, with D unresolved. Germline loops: CDR1 MNHEY, CDR2 SMNVEV (reference sequence). The CDR3 totals 12 residues. The V end was cut by 5 bases, the J end by 5 bases, with 9 bases between. CDR3 amino acids: CASSTLGETQYF. In DNA form, the CDR3 reads TGTGCCAGCAGTACCCTTGGGGAGACCCAGTACTTC.

The chain has TRBV15 and TRBJ2-3; possible D gene TRBD1, 7 bases. Germline loops: CDR1 LNHNV, CDR2 YYDKDF (reference sequence). The CDR3 has 16 residues. Between the trimmed V and J ends, which lost 4 bases and 2 bases, there was a span of 16 bases. As DNA, the CDR3 is TGTGCCACCAGCACACAGGGGCGGGAATACACAGATACGCAGTATTTT. It translates to CATSTQGREYTDTQYF.